One sample yielded the 6 T cell receptor beta chains listed below, sequenced in a study of molecular identifiers for immune sequencing clone quantification. TCRdb analysed the PCR reads with MiXCR anew, one entry per CDR3 protein. The sample includes some 680,000 distinct CDR3 sequences, roughly 23% seen only once; the top ten take 0.7% to 0.95%. Sequenced input: naive CD8+ T cells from blood, with Jurkat cell RNA spiked in. The sample's subset: FACS-sorted CD8+CD4-CCR7+CD45RA+ naive T cells. All receptors come from a human donor in good health. Some libraries in this study had Jurkat cell RNA spiked in.

This clonotype was observed at least ten times. The chain recombines TRBV28 with TRBJ2-3, with no clear D. The V end was cut by 5 bases, the J end by 1 base, with 13 bases between. Germline V lookup: CDR1 MDHEN, CDR2 SYDVKM. The CDR3 is made up of 15 amino acids. In nucleotides, the CDR3 is TGTGCCAGCAGTCCAGAAAGACTCGGCACAGATACGCAGTATTTT. Encoded protein: CASSPERLGTDTQYF.

For this clonotype: An end of the junction differs from the germline gene, which may be a read error. The chain combines TRBV7-6 with TRBJ2-7, with D possibly TRBD1 on 5 matching bases. The CDR3 sequence is 14 residues long. The germline CDR1 and CDR2 sequences are SGHVS and FNYEAQ. The CDR3 nucleotides read TGTGCCAGTAGCTTAGGGGCTGACTCCTACAAGCAGTACTTC. Its protein product is CASSLGADSYKQYF.

This clonotype was picked up a small number of times. The chain uses TRBV2 and TRBJ2-2, with D uncertain. Germline V gene sequence: CDR1 SNHLY, CDR2 FYNNEI. This CDR3 is 16 amino acids long. V lost 10 bases, J lost 0 bases, and 18 bases lay in between. The CDR3 nucleotides read TGTGCCACCGTCGTATGGACCAGGCCGAACACCGGGGAGCTGTTTTTT. Translating it yields CATVVWTRPNTGELFF.

This clonotype was recorded a few times. The CDR3 bases are TGTGCCAGCAGCCACAGTGTAATATCCTACAATGAGCAGTTCTTC. Translated, it gives CASSHSVISYNEQFF. J is TRBJ2-1 and V is TRBV7-9; D unclear. Trimming stripped 5 bases from V and 1 base from J, with 12 bases between. This CDR3 is built from 15 residues. Germline loops: CDR1 SEHNR, CDR2 FQNEAQ (reference sequence).

This clonotype was found many times. DNA of the CDR3: TGCGCCAGCAGCCCGAAGGACAGGCTCGACGAGCAGTACTTC. It encodes CASSPKDRLDEQYF. The genes are TRBV5-1 and TRBJ2-7; 7 bases are a match to TRBD1. V lost 4 bases, J lost 5 bases, and 9 bases stayed unmatched. Germline V gene lookup returns CDR1 SGHRS and CDR2 YFSETQ. This CDR3 region has 14 residues. The full variable domain, with the rest looked up from reference TRBV5-1 and TRBJ2-7, is KAGVTQTPRYLIKTRGQQVTLSCSPISGHRSVSWYQQTPGQGLQFLFEYFSETQRNKGNFPGRFSGRQFSNSRSEMNVSTLELGDSALYLCASSPKDRLDEQYFGPGTRLTVT.

V and J are TRBV7-9 and TRBJ1-3; TRBD1 is a possible D gene (5 bases). The CDR3 is 20 amino acids. Germline CDR1 and CDR2: SEHNR and FQNEAQ (reference sequence). V lost 1 base to trimming and J lost 0 bases, with 22 bases between them. The CDR3 sequence: CASSLGDWGAFGASGNTIYF. CDR3 nucleotide sequence: TGTGCCAGCAGCTTAGGGGATTGGGGAGCATTTGGGGCCTCTGGAAACACCATATATTTT.